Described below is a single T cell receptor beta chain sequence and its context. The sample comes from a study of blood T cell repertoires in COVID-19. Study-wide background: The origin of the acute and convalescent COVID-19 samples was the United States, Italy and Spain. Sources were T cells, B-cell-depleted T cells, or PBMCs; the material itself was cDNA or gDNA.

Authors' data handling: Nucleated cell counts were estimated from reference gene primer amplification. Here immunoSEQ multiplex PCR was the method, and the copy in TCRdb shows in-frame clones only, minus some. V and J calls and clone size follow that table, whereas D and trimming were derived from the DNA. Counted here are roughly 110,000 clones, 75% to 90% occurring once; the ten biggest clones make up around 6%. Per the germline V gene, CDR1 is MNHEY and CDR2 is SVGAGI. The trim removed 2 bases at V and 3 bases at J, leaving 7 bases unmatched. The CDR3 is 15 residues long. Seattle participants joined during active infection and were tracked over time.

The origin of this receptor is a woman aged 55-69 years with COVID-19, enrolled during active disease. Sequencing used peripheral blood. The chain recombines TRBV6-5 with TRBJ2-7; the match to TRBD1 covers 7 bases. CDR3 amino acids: CASSYATGTGYEQYF. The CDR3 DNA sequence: TGTGCCAGCAGTTACGCGACAGGGACGGGCTACGAGCAGTACTTC.